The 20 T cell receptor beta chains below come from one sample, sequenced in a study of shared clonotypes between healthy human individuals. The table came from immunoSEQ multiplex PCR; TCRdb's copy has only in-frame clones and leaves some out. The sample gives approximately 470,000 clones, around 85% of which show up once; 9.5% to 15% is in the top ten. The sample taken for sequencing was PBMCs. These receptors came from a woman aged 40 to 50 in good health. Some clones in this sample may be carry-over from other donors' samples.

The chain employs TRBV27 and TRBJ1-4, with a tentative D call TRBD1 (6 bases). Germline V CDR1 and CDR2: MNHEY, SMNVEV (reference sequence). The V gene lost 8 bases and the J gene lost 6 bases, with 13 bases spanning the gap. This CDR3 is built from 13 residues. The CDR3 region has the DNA TGTGCCAGCCTAGGGGGGGGGTATGAAAAACTGTTTTTT. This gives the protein CASLGGGYEKLFF.

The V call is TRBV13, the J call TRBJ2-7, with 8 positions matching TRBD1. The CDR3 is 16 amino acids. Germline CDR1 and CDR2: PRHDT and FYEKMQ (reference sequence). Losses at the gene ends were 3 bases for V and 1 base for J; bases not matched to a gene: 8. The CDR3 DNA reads TGTGCCAGCAGCTTGGCCTCCGGGACAGGTTCCTACGAGCAGTACTTC. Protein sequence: CASSLASGTGSYEQYF.

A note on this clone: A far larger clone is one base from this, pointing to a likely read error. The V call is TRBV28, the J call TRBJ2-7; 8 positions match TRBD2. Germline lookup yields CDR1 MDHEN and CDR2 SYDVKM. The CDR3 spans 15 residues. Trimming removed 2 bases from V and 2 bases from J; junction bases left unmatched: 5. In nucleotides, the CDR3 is TGTGCCAGCAGTTTAGCAACTAGCGGTACCTACGAGCAGTACTTC. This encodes CASSLATSGTYEQYF.

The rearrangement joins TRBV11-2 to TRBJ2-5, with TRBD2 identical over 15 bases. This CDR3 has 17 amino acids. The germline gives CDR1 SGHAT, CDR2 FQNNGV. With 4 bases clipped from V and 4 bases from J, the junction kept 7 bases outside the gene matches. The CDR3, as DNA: TGTGCCAGCAGCTCCGGGACTAGCGGGAGGTCGGGAGAGACCCAGTACTTC. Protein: CASSSGTSGRSGETQYF. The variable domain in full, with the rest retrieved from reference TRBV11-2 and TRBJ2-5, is EAGVAQSPRYKIIEKRQSVAFWCNPISGHATLYWYQQILGQGPKLLIQFQNNGVVDDSQLPKDRFSAERLKGVDSTLKIQPAKLEDSAVYLCASSSGTSGRSGETQYFGPGTRLLVL.

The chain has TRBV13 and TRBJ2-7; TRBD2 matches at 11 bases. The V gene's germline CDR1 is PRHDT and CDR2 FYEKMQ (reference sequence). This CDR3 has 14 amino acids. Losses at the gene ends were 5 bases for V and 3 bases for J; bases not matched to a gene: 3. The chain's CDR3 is CASSLLAGGYEQYF. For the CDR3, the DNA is TGTGCCAGCAGCCTCCTAGCGGGAGGCTACGAGCAGTACTTC.

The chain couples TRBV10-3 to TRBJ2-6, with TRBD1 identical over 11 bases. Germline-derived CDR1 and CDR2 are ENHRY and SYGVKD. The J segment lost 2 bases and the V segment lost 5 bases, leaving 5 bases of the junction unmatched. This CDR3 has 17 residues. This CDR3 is CAISPGQGVTGANVLTF. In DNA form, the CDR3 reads TGTGCCATCAGTCCGGGACAGGGGGTGACTGGGGCCAACGTCCTGACTTTC.

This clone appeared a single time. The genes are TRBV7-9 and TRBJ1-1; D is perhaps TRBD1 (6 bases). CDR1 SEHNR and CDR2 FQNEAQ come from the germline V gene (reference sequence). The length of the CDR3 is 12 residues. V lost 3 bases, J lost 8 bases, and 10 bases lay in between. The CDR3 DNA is TGTGCCAGCAGCTTCTCCGGGACAGAAGCTTTCTTT. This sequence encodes CASSFSGTEAFF.

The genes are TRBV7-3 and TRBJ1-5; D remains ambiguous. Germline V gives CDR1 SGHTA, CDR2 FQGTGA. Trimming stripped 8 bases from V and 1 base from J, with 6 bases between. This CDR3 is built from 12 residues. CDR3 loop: CASGRSNQPQHF. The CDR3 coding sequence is TGTGCCAGCGGGCGGAGCAATCAGCCCCAGCATTTT. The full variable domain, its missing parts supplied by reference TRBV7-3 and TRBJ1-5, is GAGVSQTPSNKVTEKGKYVELRCDPISGHTALYWYRQSLGQGPEFLIYFQGTGAADDSGLPNDRFFAVRPEGSVSTLKIQRTERGDSAVYLCASGRSNQPQHFGDGTRLSIL.

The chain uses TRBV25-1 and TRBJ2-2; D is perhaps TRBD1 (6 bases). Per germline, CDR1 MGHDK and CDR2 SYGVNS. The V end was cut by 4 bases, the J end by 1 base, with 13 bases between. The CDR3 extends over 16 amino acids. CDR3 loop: CASSGKGEWNTGELFF. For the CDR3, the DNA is TGTGCCAGCAGTGGAAAGGGGGAATGGAACACCGGGGAGCTGTTTTTT.

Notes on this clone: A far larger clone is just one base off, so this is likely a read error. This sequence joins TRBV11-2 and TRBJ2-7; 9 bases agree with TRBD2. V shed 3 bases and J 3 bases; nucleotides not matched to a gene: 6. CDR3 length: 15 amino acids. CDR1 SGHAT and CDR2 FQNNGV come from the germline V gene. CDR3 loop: CASSLAGGVNYEQYF. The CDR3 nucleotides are TGTGCCAGCAGCTTGGCGGGAGGGGTGAACTACGAGCAGTACTTC.

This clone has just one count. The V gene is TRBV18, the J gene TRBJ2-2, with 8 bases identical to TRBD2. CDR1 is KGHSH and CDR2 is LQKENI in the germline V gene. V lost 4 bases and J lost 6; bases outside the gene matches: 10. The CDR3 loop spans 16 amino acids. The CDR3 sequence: CASSLEAGVGAGELFF. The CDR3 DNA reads TGTGCCAGCTCACTGGAAGCGGGAGTGGGAGCCGGGGAGCTGTTTTTT.

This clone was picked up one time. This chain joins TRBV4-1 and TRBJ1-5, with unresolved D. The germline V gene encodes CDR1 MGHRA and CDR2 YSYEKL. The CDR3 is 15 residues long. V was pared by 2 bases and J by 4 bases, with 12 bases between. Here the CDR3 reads CASSQTLLQNQPQHF. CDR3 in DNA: TGCGCCAGCAGCCAAACTTTATTACAGAATCAGCCCCAGCATTTT.

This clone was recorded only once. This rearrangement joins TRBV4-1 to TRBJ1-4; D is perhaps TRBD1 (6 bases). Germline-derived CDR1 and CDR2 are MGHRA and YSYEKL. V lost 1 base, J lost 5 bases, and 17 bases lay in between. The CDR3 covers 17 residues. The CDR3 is CASSQVGRRGANEKLFF. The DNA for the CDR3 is TGCGCCAGCAGCCAAGTAGGCAGGCGGGGGGCCAATGAAAAACTGTTTTTT.

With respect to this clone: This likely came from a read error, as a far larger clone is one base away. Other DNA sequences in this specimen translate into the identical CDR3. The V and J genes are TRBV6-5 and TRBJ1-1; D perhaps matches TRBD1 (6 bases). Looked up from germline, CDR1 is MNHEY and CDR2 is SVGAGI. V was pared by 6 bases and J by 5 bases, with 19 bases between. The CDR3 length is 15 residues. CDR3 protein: CASSLDGRGWTEAFF. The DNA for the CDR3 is TGTGCCAGCAGCCTCGATGGTAGGGGGTGGACTGAAGCTTTCTTT.

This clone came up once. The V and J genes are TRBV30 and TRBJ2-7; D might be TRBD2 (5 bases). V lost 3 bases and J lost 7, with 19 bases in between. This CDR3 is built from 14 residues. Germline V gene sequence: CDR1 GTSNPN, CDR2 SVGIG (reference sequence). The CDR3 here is CAWSGVGPSGEQYF. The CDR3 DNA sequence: TGTGCCTGGAGCGGGGTTGGGCCATCGGGAGAGCAGTACTTC.

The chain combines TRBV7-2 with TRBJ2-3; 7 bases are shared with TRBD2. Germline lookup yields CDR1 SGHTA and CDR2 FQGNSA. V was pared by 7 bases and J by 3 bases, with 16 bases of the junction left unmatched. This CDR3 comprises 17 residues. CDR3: CASTSGVLGGLTDTQYF. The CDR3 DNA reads TGTGCCAGCACCTCGGGGGTGCTCGGGGGACTAACAGATACGCAGTATTTT.

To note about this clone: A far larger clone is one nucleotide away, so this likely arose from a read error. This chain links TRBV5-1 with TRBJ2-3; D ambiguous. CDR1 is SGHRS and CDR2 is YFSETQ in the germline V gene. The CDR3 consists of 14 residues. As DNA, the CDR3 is TGCTCCAGCAGCGCAGCTAGTGTCGGGGATACGCAGTATTTT. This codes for CSSSAASVGDTQYF.

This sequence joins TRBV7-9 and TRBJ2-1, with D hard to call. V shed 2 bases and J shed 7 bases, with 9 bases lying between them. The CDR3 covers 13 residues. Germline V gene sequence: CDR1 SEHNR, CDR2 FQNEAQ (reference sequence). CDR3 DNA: TGTGCCAGCAGCTTAAGTTTGGGGAATGAGCAGTTCTTC. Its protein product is CASSLSLGNEQFF.

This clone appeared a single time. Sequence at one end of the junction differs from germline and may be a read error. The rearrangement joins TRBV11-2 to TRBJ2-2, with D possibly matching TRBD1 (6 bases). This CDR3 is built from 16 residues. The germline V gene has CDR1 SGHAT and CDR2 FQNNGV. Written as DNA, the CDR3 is TGTGCCAGCAGCTTAACACCAACAGGGTCGGCCGGGGAGCTGGTTTTT. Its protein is CASSLTPTGSAGELVF.

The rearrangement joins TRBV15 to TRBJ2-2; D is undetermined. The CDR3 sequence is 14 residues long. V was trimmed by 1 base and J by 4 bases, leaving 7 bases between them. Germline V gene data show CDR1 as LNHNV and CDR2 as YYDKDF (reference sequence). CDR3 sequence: CATSRASSTGELFF. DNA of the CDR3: TGTGCCACCAGCAGAGCGAGCTCCACCGGGGAGCTGTTTTTT.